This T cell receptor (beta chain) was identified in a study of shared clonotypes between healthy human individuals (dated by TCRdb to 2020 to 2022). Describing the broader study: A few men and two women, aged 18 to 49 years, made up the cohort. For each donor, three plates each were used for CD4 naive and CD4 memory, two plates were used for CD8 naive, and one plate was used for CD8 memory. The study deeply sequenced blood TCR repertoires of five healthy adults to estimate repertoire size and the extent of clonotype sharing between individuals. To increase sequencing depth and limit assay-specific biases, different laboratories used diverse techniques to prepare libraries and sequence TCR repertoires. Each donor's leukapheresis produced roughly between roughly 0.85 and 9.5 billion PBMCs.

Details on this clone: The antigen this receptor binds is unknown. No clone much larger than this one lies a single base away; base qualities are absent.

The paper's findings and limits, for the study overall: Naive subsets generally had larger estimated clonotype richness than memory subsets did. Because the study included a small number of donors, the genetic and exposure-history diversity represented was limited. Based on pairwise subsampling, the degree of clonotype sharing among donors was expected to be affected by sequencing depth. Sampling was limited to blood, and TCR repertoires in tissue likely differ from TCR repertoires in blood. When several donors were compared, the shared fraction of clonotypes was 5% to 6.5% for naive CD4, more than 3% for naive CD8, 2.3% for memory CD4, and 0.4% for memory CD8. Compared with non-shared clonotypes, the clonotypes found in all four sorted-subset donors had higher generation probabilities. Incomplete sequencing was indicated by rarefaction of sorted-subset datasets, despite the large sequencing depth.

CD8 naive samples consisted of CD45RO-negative cells that were positively selected for CCR7, yielding a CD45RA+CCR7+ population without TemRA cells. The donors were healthy, HIV-negative adults with no recently reported acute infections or vaccinations. All donors were Caucasian adults living in Nashville, Tennessee, USA. After blood collection by leukapheresis, PBMCs were isolated using Ficoll-Histopaque density gradient centrifugation and then cryopreserved in the vapor phase of liquid nitrogen. Purity and quantity of every magnetically sorted T cell population were checked by analytical flow cytometry. Genomic DNA was isolated from every sorted fraction and measured by UV absorbance on a Nanodrop 2000c. Using the deep immunoSEQ assay, multiplex PCR amplified TCR CDR3 regions from genomic DNA. Extracted genomic DNA from each cell subset was spread evenly across all wells of several immunoSEQ 96-well plates, with each plate serving as a replicate. Each replicate PCR for sorted subsets received around 200 ng genomic DNA, equal to tens of thousands of T cell genomes. The purified libraries were quantified using a Qubit 3.0 fluorometer, sized with a Bioanalyzer 2100, and then quantified again using the KAPA Library Quantification kit. Every immunoSEQ 96-well plate was sequenced on a dedicated single-read 150-cycle Illumina NextSeq 550 flow cell. Per the authors' processing: Because only junctional sequences without quality scores were contained in the immunoSEQ output, filtering matching that applied to full-length reads could not be performed. To assign V/J genes and CDR3, sequences were annotated against IMGT germline references using PyIR, a Python wrapper for IgBLAST v1.9. Any read was removed if the V/J assignment was weak (E-value above 1e-6), the CDR3 was missing, or the read contained stop codons, out-of-frame junctions, or ambiguous translated residues. V3J clonotypes were defined by identical inferred V gene, J gene, and CDR3 amino acid sequence. To compute the percentage overlap between repertoires, the number of shared unique clonotypes was divided by the size of the smaller repertoire. Repertoire richness was assessed with RTK rarefaction, the Chao1 estimator, and Recon v2.1 estimates of unobserved clonotypes. For all TCRbeta clonotypes obtained by the gDNA method from several donors, generation probabilities were computed with OLGA. The table comes from immuneACCESS by way of TCRdb, which keeps in-frame sequences with V and J called. Part of the clones is missing from these tables; in studies checked, under half for an unresolved V gene and the rest for unknown reasons. D and trimming were read from the DNA, whereas the V and J calls and clone size are those reported in that table. For this sample the table gives around 2,100,000 clones, of which about 95% were detected only once. The ten largest make up 1% to 1.5% of the sample.

The specimen was naive CD8+ T cells sorted from blood. The cell subset or site label on this specimen signifies: CD45RA+CCR7+. The receptor's source is a young man in good health.

The CDR3 loop reads CASSEALRVLEQYF. The DNA sequence is as follows: TGTGCCAGCAGTGAAGCGCTTAGGGTCCTCGAGCAGTACTTC. The chain uses TRBV2 and TRBJ2-7; too little of a D gene remains to name it. Trimming removed 0 bases from V and 6 bases from J, leaving 12 bases between the germline ends. The CDR3, cysteine through phenylalanine, is 14 amino acids long. Only the CDR3 DNA stays, 42 bases, in frame from base 1. CDR1 and CDR2, per the germline V gene, are SNHLY and FYNNEI.